This TCR beta chain originates from a study of control samples from healthy donors and cancer patients. The data were produced by immunoSEQ multiplex PCR, yet TCRdb's version contains in-frame clones alone and is incomplete. The sample yields around 140,000 clones, roughly nine tenths seen once. Deletions cut 0 bases from V and 1 base from J, with 12 bases between. Germline CDR1 reads MNHEY; CDR2 reads SVGEGT. CDR3 length: 16 amino acids. The sequenced material came from blood. The clonotype originates from a young man in good health. J is TRBJ1-1 and V is TRBV6-2 or TRBV6-3; D not resolved. In nucleotides, the CDR3 is TGTGCCAGCAGTTACTCGAAATGGCCCGCGAACACTGAAGCTTTCTTT. Translation: CASSYSKWPANTEAFF.